Listed below are T cell receptor beta chains from one sample, sequenced in a study of CD8+ T cells in alopecia areata. This table comes from immunoSEQ multiplex PCR, and its TCRdb copy is limited to in-frame clones, with some not included. Here the sample spans 50,000 to 70,000 clones, around 40% being singletons. The specimen was NKG2D-low CD8+ T cells sorted from blood. The source is a human donor with alopecia areata. The CDR3 runs from the conserved cysteine through the conserved F or W. The D gene is left open where the match is weak. Expanded clones are given a class, and other clones once, few, many or no size at all.

d_call	v_call	j_call	clone_size	cdr3_aa	cdr3_nt
NA	TRBV6-5	TRBJ2-5	once	CASSYKEERTQYF	TGTGCCAGCAGTTACAAGGAGGAACGGACCCAGTACTTC
NA	TRBV28	TRBJ1-1	few	CASSLDLRNTEAFF	TGTGCCAGCAGTTTAGACCTGCGGAACACTGAAGCTTTCTTT
NA	TRBV2	TRBJ2-2	NA	CASSHADGMAGELFF	TGTGCCAGCAGTCACGCCGACGGGATGGCCGGGGAGCTGTTTTTT
NA	TRBV14	TRBJ2-1	NA	CASSQIEGDNEQFF	TGTGCCAGCAGCCAAATCGAGGGGGACAATGAGCAGTTCTTC
NA	TRBV7-9	TRBJ2-7	few	CASSSGTLYEQYF	TGTGCCAGCAGTTCCGGGACCCTCTACGAGCAGTACTTC
TRBD1	TRBV7-8	TRBJ2-3	NA	CASRGGTGRADTQYF	TGTGCCAGCCGGGGAGGGACAGGGCGAGCAGATACGCAGTATTTT
NA	TRBV27	TRBJ1-5	once	CASSPGVLQPQHF	TGTGCCAGCAGTCCTGGGGTACTCCAGCCCCAGCATTTT
TRBD1	TRBV5-1	TRBJ2-1	NA	CASSLPPDRDYNEQFF	TGCGCCAGCAGCTTACCTCCGGACAGGGACTACAATGAGCAGTTCTTC
NA	TRBV29-1	TRBJ1-1	NA	CSVVSEGKGTEAFF	TGCAGCGTTGTTAGTGAGGGAAAGGGTACTGAAGCTTTCTTT
NA	TRBV5-6	TRBJ2-7	once	CASSLTSYEQYF	TGTGCCAGCAGTCTCACATCCTACGAGCAGTACTTC
NA	TRBV12-5	TRBJ1-1	NA	CASGSAGNTEAFF	TGTGCTAGTGGTTCCGCAGGCAACACTGAAGCTTTCTTT
NA	TRBV7-9	TRBJ2-5	NA	CASSLGKTQYF	TGTGCCAGCAGCTTGGGGAAAACCCAGTACTTC
TRBD2	TRBV4-3	TRBJ2-7	NA	CASSLETSGIYEQYF	TGCGCCAGCAGCCTAGAGACTAGCGGGATCTACGAGCAGTACTTC
TRBD2	TRBV25-1	TRBJ2-5	NA	CASSDRTSGQETQYF	TGTGCCAGCAGTGACCGGACTAGCGGCCAAGAGACCCAGTACTTC
NA	TRBV27	TRBJ2-1	NA	CASSFPGRNEQFF	TGTGCCAGCAGTTTCCCAGGGAGGAATGAGCAGTTCTTC
NA	TRBV27	TRBJ2-1	NA	CASSPGGTGNEQFF	TGTGCCAGCAGCCCGGGGGGGACAGGGAATGAGCAGTTCTTC
NA	TRBV7-9	TRBJ2-1	NA	CASSLAPWNEQFF	TGTGCCAGCAGCTTAGCCCCATGGAATGAGCAGTTCTTC
NA	TRBV4-3	TRBJ2-6	few	CASSQDPPGANVLTF	TGCGCCAGCAGCCAAGACCCGCCTGGGGCCAACGTCCTGACTTTC
TRBD2	TRBV29-1	TRBJ2-7	NA	CSVEGGGVDHEQYF	TGCAGCGTTGAAGGCGGGGGAGTTGATCACGAGCAGTACTTC
NA	TRBV2	TRBJ2-1	few	CASNWAGENNEQFF	TGTGCCAGCAACTGGGCGGGCGAAAACAATGAGCAGTTCTTC
TRBD1	TRBV5-6	TRBJ2-5	NA	CASSLATGVETQYF	TGTGCCAGCAGCTTGGCGACAGGGGTCGAGACCCAGTACTTC
NA	TRBV7-8	TRBJ2-3	NA	CASSRERGFPDTQYF	TGTGCCAGCTCCCGGGAGAGAGGGTTCCCAGATACGCAGTATTTT
NA	TRBV27	TRBJ2-3	NA	CASSNPPGGTDTQYF	TGTGCCAGCAGTAACCCCCCGGGGGGCACAGATACGCAGTATTTT
NA	TRBV28	TRBJ1-1	NA	CASNSHLTPDTEAFF	TGTGCCAGCAACTCCCACCTTACTCCAGACACTGAAGCTTTCTTT
NA	TRBV29-1	TRBJ1-2	NA	CSVEAQGANYGYTF	TGCAGCGTTGAAGCACAGGGAGCTAACTATGGCTACACCTTC
NA	TRBV4-1	TRBJ2-7	NA	CASSQDVRDYEQYF	TGCGCCAGCAGCCAAGATGTCAGAGACTACGAGCAGTACTTC
NA	TRBV9	TRBJ2-1	NA	CASSPSSKNAGTPEFF	TGTGCCAGCAGCCCCTCCTCGAAAAACGCGGGGACCCCCGAGTTCTTC
TRBD1	TRBV10-3	TRBJ1-1	NA	CAISESTGHTEAFF	TGTGCCATCAGTGAGTCGACAGGGCACACTGAAGCTTTCTTT
NA	TRBV19	TRBJ1-1	few	CASTAGMDTEAFF	TGTGCCAGTACCGCAGGGATGGACACTGAAGCTTTCTTT
TRBD1	TRBV29-1	TRBJ2-4	NA	CSARTGAIIQYF	TGCAGCGCCAGGACAGGGGCTATCATTCAGTACTTC
NA	TRBV7-3	TRBJ1-2	many	CASSLDSTGNYGYTF	TGTGCCAGCAGCTTGGATTCCACGGGGAACTATGGCTACACCTTC
TRBD1	TRBV4-3	TRBJ1-2	NA	CASSQPDRVYGYTF	TGCGCCAGCAGCCAACCCGACAGGGTCTATGGCTACACCTTC
TRBD2	TRBV2	TRBJ2-2	once	CASSEGLAAGELFF	TGTGCCAGCAGCGAGGGACTAGCTGCCGGGGAGCTGTTTTTT
TRBD2	TRBV4-3	TRBJ2-7	NA	CASSQAPTSGVSSYEQYF	TGCGCCAGCAGCCAAGCCCCAACTAGCGGGGTTAGCTCCTACGAGCAGTACTTC
NA	TRBV7-3	TRBJ2-3	NA	CASSITGRSSTDTQYF	TGTGCCAGCAGCATTACGGGACGTTCTAGCACAGATACGCAGTATTTT
NA	TRBV7-9	TRBJ1-1	NA	CASSLRAGRNTEAFF	TGTGCCAGCAGCTTGCGGGCGGGTAGGAACACTGAAGCTTTCTTT
TRBD1	TRBV30	TRBJ2-7	NA	CAWSTGQGYEQYF	TGTGCCTGGAGTACGGGACAGGGGTACGAGCAGTACTTC
NA	TRBV5-4	TRBJ2-1	NA	CASSTSRDEQFF	TGTGCCAGCAGCACTAGCCGGGATGAGCAGTTCTTC
NA	TRBV28	TRBJ2-7	NA	CASSWTDYEQYF	TGTGCCAGCAGTTGGACAGACTACGAGCAGTACTTC
NA	TRBV7-3	TRBJ2-1	NA	CASSFPPGAQFF	TGTGCCAGCAGCTTTCCCCCGGGAGCACAGTTCTTC
NA	TRBV28	TRBJ2-3	few	CASSAQNRLTDTQYF	TGTGCCAGCAGTGCCCAAAACAGGCTCACAGATACGCAGTATTTT
NA	TRBV7-9	TRBJ2-7	few	CASSFLPGASYEQYF	TGTGCCAGCAGCTTCTTACCCGGGGCTTCCTACGAGCAGTACTTC
NA	TRBV7-9	TRBJ2-7	NA	CASSALLAYEQYF	TGTGCCAGCAGCGCGCTCCTAGCTTACGAGCAGTACTTC
NA	TRBV4-2	TRBJ2-7	few	CASSQEGALGEQYF	TGTGCCAGCAGCCAAGAGGGGGCCCTAGGCGAGCAGTACTTC
NA	TRBV7-9	TRBJ1-2	NA	CASSSAATPANYGYTF	TGTGCCAGCAGTTCGGCCGCCACCCCCGCGAACTATGGCTACACCTTC
TRBD1	TRBV15	TRBJ2-7	few	CATSRDKTGTYEQYF	TGTGCCACCAGCAGAGATAAGACAGGGACCTACGAGCAGTACTTC
TRBD1	TRBV7-9	TRBJ1-5	NA	CASSLGQGPYSNQPQHF	TGTGCCAGCAGCCTTGGACAGGGGCCCTATAGCAATCAGCCCCAGCATTTT
NA	TRBV4-1	TRBJ2-5	NA	CASSQDAGRQETQYF	TGCGCCAGCAGCCAAGATGCGGGGAGGCAAGAGACCCAGTACTTC
NA	TRBV7-9	TRBJ2-7	NA	CASRSAGSSYEQYF	TGTGCCAGCAGGTCCGCCGGCAGCTCCTACGAGCAGTACTTC
TRBD1	TRBV30	TRBJ2-7	NA	CAWSWDRDYEQYF	TGTGCCTGGAGTTGGGACAGAGACTACGAGCAGTACTTC
NA	TRBV7-9	TRBJ2-1	many	CASSFGYNEQFF	TGTGCCAGCAGCTTCGGGTACAATGAGCAGTTCTTC
NA	TRBV7-9	TRBJ2-2	NA	CASSSGTHTGELFF	TGTGCCAGCAGCTCCGGGACTCACACCGGGGAGCTGTTTTTT
NA	TRBV2	TRBJ2-7	NA	CASREGTRGLYEQYF	TGTGCCAGCAGGGAGGGCACCAGGGGATTGTACGAGCAGTACTTC
NA	TRBV27	TRBJ1-1	NA	CASSLAGPAVTEAFF	TGTGCCAGCAGTTTGGCCGGGCCAGCGGTCACTGAAGCTTTCTTT
NA	TRBV2	TRBJ2-7	NA	CASSDAGTYEQYF	TGTGCCAGCAGTGATGCTGGGACCTACGAGCAGTACTTC
TRBD2	TRBV2	TRBJ2-1	NA	CASSERLAGGFNEQFF	TGTGCCAGCAGCGAAAGACTAGCGGGAGGGTTCAATGAGCAGTTCTTC
NA	TRBV13	TRBJ1-2	NA	CASSAVPTPSYTF	TGTGCCAGCAGCGCCGTGCCCACCCCGAGCTACACCTTC
NA	TRBV30	TRBJ2-3	NA	CAWREGNRWGMGDTQYF	TGTGCCTGGAGGGAAGGGAACCGCTGGGGCATGGGAGATACGCAGTATTTT
TRBD1	TRBV11-1	TRBJ2-2	NA	CASSPRDRVGSGELFF	TGTGCCAGCAGCCCCCGGGACAGGGTCGGATCCGGGGAGCTGTTTTTT